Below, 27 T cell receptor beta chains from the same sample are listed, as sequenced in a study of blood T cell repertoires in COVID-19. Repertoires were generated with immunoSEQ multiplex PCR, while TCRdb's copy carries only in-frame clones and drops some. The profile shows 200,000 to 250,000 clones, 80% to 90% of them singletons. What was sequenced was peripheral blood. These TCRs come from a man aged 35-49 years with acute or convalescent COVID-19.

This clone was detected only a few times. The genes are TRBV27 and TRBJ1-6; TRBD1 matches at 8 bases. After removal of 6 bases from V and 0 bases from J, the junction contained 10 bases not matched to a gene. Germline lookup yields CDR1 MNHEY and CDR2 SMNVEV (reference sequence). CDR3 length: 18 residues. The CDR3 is CASSGTGETSSYNSPLHF. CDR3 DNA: TGTGCCAGCAGCGGGACAGGAGAGACTAGCTCCTATAATTCACCCCTCCACTTT.

This CDR3 reads CASSYRWEMETQYF. The CDR3 DNA is TGTGCCAGCAGTTATCGGTGGGAGATGGAGACCCAGTACTTC. This chain connects TRBV6-5 to TRBJ2-5; D might be TRBD2 (5 bases). The V end was cut by 3 bases, the J end by 5 bases, with 13 bases between. The CDR3 loop spans 14 amino acids. The germline V gene has CDR1 MNHEY and CDR2 SVGAGI.

Here the CDR3 reads CASSLTGSDTQYF. The CDR3 nucleotides are TGTGCCAGCAGTTTAACAGGGTCAGATACGCAGTATTTT. This chain connects TRBV6-5 to TRBJ2-3; tentative D call: TRBD1 (6 bases). The CDR3 is made up of 13 amino acids. CDR1 MNHEY and CDR2 SVGAGI come from the germline V gene. V lost 4 bases and J lost 4, with 9 bases in between.

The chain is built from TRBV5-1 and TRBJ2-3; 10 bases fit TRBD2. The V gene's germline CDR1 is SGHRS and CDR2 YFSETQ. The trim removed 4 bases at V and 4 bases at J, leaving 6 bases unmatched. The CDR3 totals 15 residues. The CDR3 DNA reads TGCGCCAGCAGCCTACTAGCGGGGTTGTCAGATACGCAGTATTTT. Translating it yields CASSLLAGLSDTQYF.

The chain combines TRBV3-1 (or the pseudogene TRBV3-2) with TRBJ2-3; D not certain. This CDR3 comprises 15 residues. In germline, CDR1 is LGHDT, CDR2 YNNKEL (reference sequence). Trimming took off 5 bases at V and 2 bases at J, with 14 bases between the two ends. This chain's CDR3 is CASSTHLGDTDTQYF. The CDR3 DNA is TGTGCCAGCAGCACCCACTTAGGAGACACAGATACGCAGTATTTT.

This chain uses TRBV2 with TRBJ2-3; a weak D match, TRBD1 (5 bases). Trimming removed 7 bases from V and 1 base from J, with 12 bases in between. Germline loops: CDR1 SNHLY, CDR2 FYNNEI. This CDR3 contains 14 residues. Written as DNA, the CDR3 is TGTGCCAGCATGGCAGGGCGACGCACAGATACGCAGTATTTT. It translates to CASMAGRRTDTQYF.

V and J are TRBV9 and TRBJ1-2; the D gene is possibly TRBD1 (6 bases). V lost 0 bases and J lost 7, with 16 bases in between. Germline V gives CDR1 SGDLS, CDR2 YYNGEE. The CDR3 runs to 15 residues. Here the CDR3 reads CASSVDRAPMFGYTF. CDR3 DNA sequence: TGTGCCAGCAGCGTAGACAGGGCGCCTATGTTTGGCTACACCTTC.

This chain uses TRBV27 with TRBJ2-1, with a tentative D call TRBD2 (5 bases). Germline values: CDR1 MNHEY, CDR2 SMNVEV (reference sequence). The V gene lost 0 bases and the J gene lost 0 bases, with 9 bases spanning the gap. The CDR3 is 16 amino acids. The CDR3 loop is CASSLSAAPSYNEQFF. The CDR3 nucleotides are TGTGCCAGCAGTTTATCAGCGGCACCCTCCTACAATGAGCAGTTCTTC.

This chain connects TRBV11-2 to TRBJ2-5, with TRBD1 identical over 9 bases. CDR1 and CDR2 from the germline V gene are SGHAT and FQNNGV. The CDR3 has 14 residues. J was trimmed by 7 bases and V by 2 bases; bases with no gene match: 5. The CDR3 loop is CASSLTGGSGTQYF. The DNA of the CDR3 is TGTGCCAGCAGCTTAACAGGGGGCTCGGGGACCCAGTACTTC.

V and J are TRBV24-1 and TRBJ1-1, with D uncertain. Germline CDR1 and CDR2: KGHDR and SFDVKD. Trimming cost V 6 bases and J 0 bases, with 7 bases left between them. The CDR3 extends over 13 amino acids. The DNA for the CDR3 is TGTGCCACCAGTAGAGGGTTGAACACTGAAGCTTTCTTT. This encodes CATSRGLNTEAFF.

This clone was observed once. The CDR3 sequence is CASSPLGKGYEQYF. CDR3 DNA: TGTGCCAGCTCACCCCTCGGGAAGGGTTACGAGCAGTACTTC. The rearrangement uses TRBV18 and TRBJ2-7; D is perhaps TRBD2 (5 bases). The CDR3 is 14 residues long. With 3 bases removed from V and 4 bases from J, the gap between germline ends came to 13 bases. Germline V gives CDR1 KGHSH, CDR2 LQKENI.

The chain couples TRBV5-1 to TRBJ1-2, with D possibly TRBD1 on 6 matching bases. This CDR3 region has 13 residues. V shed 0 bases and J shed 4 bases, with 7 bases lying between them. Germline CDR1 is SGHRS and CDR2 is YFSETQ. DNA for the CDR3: TGCGCCAGCAGCTTGGGGACAGCCTATGGCTACACCTTC. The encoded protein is CASSLGTAYGYTF.

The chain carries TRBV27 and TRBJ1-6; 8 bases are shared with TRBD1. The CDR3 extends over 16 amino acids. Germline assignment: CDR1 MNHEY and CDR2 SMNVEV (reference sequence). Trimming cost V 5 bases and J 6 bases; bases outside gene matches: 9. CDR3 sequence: CASSPGQGAANSPLHF. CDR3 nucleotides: TGTGCCAGCAGTCCGGGGCAGGGGGCAGCTAATTCACCCCTCCACTTT.

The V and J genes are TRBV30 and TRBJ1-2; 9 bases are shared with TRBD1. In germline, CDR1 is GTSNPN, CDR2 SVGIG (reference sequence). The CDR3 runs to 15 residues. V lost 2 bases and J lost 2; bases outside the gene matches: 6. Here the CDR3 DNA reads TGTGCCTGGAGTTATCGGGACAGGGTAAACTATGGCTACACCTTC. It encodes CAWSYRDRVNYGYTF.

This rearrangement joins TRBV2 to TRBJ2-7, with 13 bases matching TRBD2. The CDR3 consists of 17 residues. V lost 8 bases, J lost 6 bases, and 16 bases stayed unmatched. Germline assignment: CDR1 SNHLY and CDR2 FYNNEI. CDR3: CASANPYGLAGAGEQYF. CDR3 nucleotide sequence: TGTGCCAGCGCGAACCCGTACGGACTAGCGGGGGCGGGCGAGCAGTACTTC.

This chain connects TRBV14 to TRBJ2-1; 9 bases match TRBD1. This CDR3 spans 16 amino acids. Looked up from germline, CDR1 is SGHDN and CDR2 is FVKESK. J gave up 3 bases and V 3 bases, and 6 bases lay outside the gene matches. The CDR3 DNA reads TGTGCCAGCAGCCAGGGCGGGACAGGGAACTACAATGAGCAGTTCTTC. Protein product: CASSQGGTGNYNEQFF.

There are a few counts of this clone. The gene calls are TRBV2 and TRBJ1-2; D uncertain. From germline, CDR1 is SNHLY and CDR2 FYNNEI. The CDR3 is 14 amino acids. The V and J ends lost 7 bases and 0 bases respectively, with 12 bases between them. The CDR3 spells CASTSQTANYGYTF. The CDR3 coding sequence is TGTGCCAGCACCTCTCAAACAGCTAACTATGGCTACACCTTC.

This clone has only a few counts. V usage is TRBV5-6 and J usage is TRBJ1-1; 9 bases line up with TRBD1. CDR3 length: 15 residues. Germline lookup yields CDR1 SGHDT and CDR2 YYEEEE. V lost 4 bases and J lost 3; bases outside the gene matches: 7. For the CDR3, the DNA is TGTGCCAGCAGCCGGACAGGGGATCGGGACACTGAAGCTTTCTTT. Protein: CASSRTGDRDTEAFF.

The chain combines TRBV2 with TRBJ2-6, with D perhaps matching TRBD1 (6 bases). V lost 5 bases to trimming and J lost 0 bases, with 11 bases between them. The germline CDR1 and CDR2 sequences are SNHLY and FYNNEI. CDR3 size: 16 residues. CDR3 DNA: TGTGCCAGCAGTCAAGGACAGCTCTCTGGGGCCAACGTCCTGACTTTC. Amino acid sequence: CASSQGQLSGANVLTF.

The CDR3 loop reads CASRAGGSTDTQYF. The CDR3, as DNA: TGCGCCAGCAGAGCGGGGGGCTCCACAGATACGCAGTATTTT. This chain joins TRBV5-1 and TRBJ2-3; 9 bases are shared with TRBD2. The CDR3 length is 14 residues. Per the germline V gene, CDR1 is SGHRS and CDR2 is YFSETQ. With 5 bases clipped from V and 2 bases from J, the junction kept 3 bases outside the gene matches.

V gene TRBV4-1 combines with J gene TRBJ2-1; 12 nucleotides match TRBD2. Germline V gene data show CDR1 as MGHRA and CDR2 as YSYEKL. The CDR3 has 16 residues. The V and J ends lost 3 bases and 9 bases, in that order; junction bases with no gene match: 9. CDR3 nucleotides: TGCGCCAGCAGCCAGATTGGACTAGCGGGGCCTTTTGAGCAGTTCTTC. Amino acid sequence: CASSQIGLAGPFEQFF.

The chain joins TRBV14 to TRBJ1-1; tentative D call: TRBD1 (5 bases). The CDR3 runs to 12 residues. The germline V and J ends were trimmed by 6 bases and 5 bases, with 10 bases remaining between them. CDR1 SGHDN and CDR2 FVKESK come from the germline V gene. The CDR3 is CASSVGVTEAFF. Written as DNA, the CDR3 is TGTGCCAGCAGTGTAGGGGTTACTGAAGCTTTCTTT.

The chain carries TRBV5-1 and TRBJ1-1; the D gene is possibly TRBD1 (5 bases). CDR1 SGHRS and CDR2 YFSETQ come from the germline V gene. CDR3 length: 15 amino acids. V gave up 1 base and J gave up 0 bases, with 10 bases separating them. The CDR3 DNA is TGCGCCAGCAGCTTGTCTGCAGGGTTGAACACTGAAGCTTTCTTT. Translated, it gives CASSLSAGLNTEAFF.

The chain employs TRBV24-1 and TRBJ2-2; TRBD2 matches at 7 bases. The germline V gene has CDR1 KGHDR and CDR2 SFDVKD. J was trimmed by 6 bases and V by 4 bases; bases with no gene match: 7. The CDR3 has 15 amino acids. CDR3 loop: CATSESKAGSGELFF. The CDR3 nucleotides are TGTGCCACCAGTGAATCAAAAGCGGGGTCCGGGGAGCTGTTTTTT.

This CDR3 reads CASSFTQGSYGYTF. The CDR3 coding sequence is TGTGCCAGCAGCTTTACACAGGGGAGCTATGGCTACACCTTC. The gene calls are TRBV7-9 and TRBJ1-2; 7 bases fit TRBD1. The germline V gene has CDR1 SEHNR and CDR2 FQNEAQ (reference sequence). This CDR3 comprises 14 residues. Losses at the gene ends were 3 bases for V and 4 bases for J; bases not matched to a gene: 5.

CDR3 nucleotide sequence: TGCGCCAGCAGGCTTGGCCGGACAGGGGACAATGAGCAGTTCTTC. Protein: CASRLGRTGDNEQFF. The rearrangement joins TRBV5-1 to TRBJ2-1; 9 bases match TRBD1. The CDR3 spans 15 residues. CDR1 and CDR2 (germline): SGHRS, YFSETQ. V shed 5 bases, J shed 5 bases, and the junction held 8 bases outside the gene matches.

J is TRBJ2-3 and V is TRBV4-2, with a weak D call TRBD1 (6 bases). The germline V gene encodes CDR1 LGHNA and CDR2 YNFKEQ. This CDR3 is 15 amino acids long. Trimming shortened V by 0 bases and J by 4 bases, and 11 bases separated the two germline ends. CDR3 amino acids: CASSQDEAGADTQYF. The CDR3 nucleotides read TGTGCCAGCAGCCAAGATGAGGCAGGGGCAGATACGCAGTATTTT.